A selection of T cell receptor beta chains follows, all from one sample in a study of breast tumors, draining lymph nodes, adjacent tissues. TCRdb called the multiplex PCR reads again in MiXCR, with one record for every CDR3 protein. The sample comprises approximately 140,000 distinct CDR3 sequences, 32% of which are singletons, and roughly 2.3% rests with the top ten. The specimen sequenced was axillary lymph node tissue. All receptors come from a female donor with breast cancer. Some clones in this sample may be carry-over from other donors' samples. Both conserved end residues are part of each CDR3. D genes are given only for firm matches. Some rows have no size entry. The others give once, few or many, or a class for an expanded clone.

clone size: many
J gene: TRBJ1-3
CDR3 length: 15
V gene: TRBV30
D gene: .
CDR3 protein: CAYSLGGEIGNTIYF
CDR3 DNA: TGTGCCTACAGTCTAGGCGGGGAGATCGGAAACACCATATATTTT

clone size: .
J gene: TRBJ2-5
CDR3 length: 13
V gene: TRBV10-1
D gene: .
CDR3 protein: CASSRGQKETQYF
CDR3 DNA: TGCGCCAGCAGCCGCGGACAAAAAGAGACCCAGTACTTC

clone size: many
J gene: TRBJ2-7
CDR3 length: 13
V gene: TRBV11-2
D gene: .
CDR3 protein: CASSFGVPYEQYF
CDR3 DNA: TGTGCCAGCAGCTTTGGAGTTCCCTACGAGCAGTACTTC

clone size: .
J gene: TRBJ2-3
CDR3 length: 14
V gene: TRBV10-2
D gene: TRBD2
CDR3 protein: CASGGGGSTDTQYF
CDR3 DNA: TGCGCCAGCGGGGGGGGGGGGAGCACAGATACGCAGTATTTT

clone size: .
J gene: TRBJ2-5
CDR3 length: 16
V gene: TRBV7-2
D gene: .
CDR3 protein: CASSVPGVRRAQTQYF
CDR3 DNA: TGTGCCAGCAGCGTCCCGGGGGTGCGGAGGGCGCAGACCCAGTACTTC

clone size: many
J gene: TRBJ2-1
CDR3 length: 15
V gene: TRBV5-1
D gene: TRBD1
CDR3 protein: CASSFRQGAWNEQFF
CDR3 DNA: TGCGCCAGCAGCTTTCGGCAGGGGGCTTGGAATGAGCAGTTCTTC

clone size: many
J gene: TRBJ2-5
CDR3 length: 12
V gene: TRBV12-3/TRBV12-4
D gene: .
CDR3 protein: CASRRDGETQYF
CDR3 DNA: TGTGCCAGCAGGAGGGACGGTGAGACCCAGTACTTC

clone size: many
J gene: TRBJ1-6
CDR3 length: 12
V gene: TRBV3-1
D gene: .
CDR3 protein: CASSQVGSPLHF
CDR3 DNA: TGTGCCAGCAGCCAGGTAGGGTCACCCCTCCACTTT

clone size: many
J gene: TRBJ2-5
CDR3 length: 15
V gene: TRBV2
D gene: TRBD2
CDR3 protein: CASRDQLAGGETQYF
CDR3 DNA: TGTGCCAGCAGGGATCAACTAGCGGGGGGAGAGACCCAGTACTTC

clone size: many
J gene: TRBJ1-2
CDR3 length: 14
V gene: TRBV6-6
D gene: .
CDR3 protein: CASSFDRPDYGYTF
CDR3 DNA: TGTGCCAGCAGCTTCGACCGCCCAGACTATGGCTACACCTTC

clone size: once
J gene: TRBJ2-6
CDR3 length: 16
V gene: TRBV2
D gene: .
CDR3 protein: CASSEAGAGGANVLTF
CDR3 DNA: TGTGCCAGCAGTGAAGCGGGGGCAGGTGGGGCCAACGTCCTGACTTTC

clone size: many
J gene: TRBJ1-2
CDR3 length: 14
V gene: TRBV20-1
D gene: .
CDR3 protein: CSASSLGALRGYTF
CDR3 DNA: TGCAGTGCTAGTAGCTTGGGGGCGCTTCGCGGCTACACCTTC

clone size: many
J gene: TRBJ2-5
CDR3 length: 14
V gene: TRBV10-3
D gene: TRBD2
CDR3 protein: CAISGSTSVETQYF
CDR3 DNA: TGTGCCATCAGTGGATCGACTAGCGTGGAGACCCAGTACTTC

clone size: .
J gene: TRBJ2-3
CDR3 length: 13
V gene: TRBV9
D gene: TRBD1
CDR3 protein: CASSVLGTDTRYF
CDR3 DNA: TGCGCCAGCAGCGTCCTTGGGACAGATACGCGGTATTTT

clone size: many
J gene: TRBJ2-1
CDR3 length: 17
V gene: TRBV15
D gene: TRBD1
CDR3 protein: CATSRPGGFSSYNEQFF
CDR3 DNA: TGTGCCACCAGCAGACCAGGGGGTTTTAGCTCCTACAATGAGCAGTTCTTC

clone size: many
J gene: TRBJ2-2
CDR3 length: 17
V gene: TRBV7-9
D gene: TRBD1
CDR3 protein: CASRPTTGGRGTGELFF
CDR3 DNA: TGTGCCAGCAGACCGACAACAGGGGGCCGTGGCACCGGGGAGCTGTTTTTT

clone size: many
J gene: TRBJ1-4
CDR3 length: 14
V gene: TRBV5-6
D gene: .
CDR3 protein: CASQRGSSLEKLFF
CDR3 DNA: TGTGCCAGCCAGAGGGGGTCCTCCCTTGAAAAACTGTTTTTT

clone size: many
J gene: TRBJ2-3
CDR3 length: 16
V gene: TRBV24-1
D gene: TRBD1
CDR3 protein: CATSQHRTGGSDTQYF
CDR3 DNA: TGTGCCACCAGCCAACACCGGACAGGGGGCTCAGATACGCAGTATTTT

clone size: .
J gene: TRBJ2-3
CDR3 length: 13
V gene: TRBV20-1
D gene: .
CDR3 protein: CSASRYGTDRQYF
CDR3 DNA: TGCAGTGCTAGCAGGTACGGCACAGATAGGCAGTATTTT

clone size: many
J gene: TRBJ1-6
CDR3 length: 15
V gene: TRBV5-1
D gene: .
CDR3 protein: CASSLLPGYYSPLHF
CDR3 DNA: TGCGCCAGCAGCTTGTTGCCAGGGTATTATTCACCCCTCCACTTT

clone size: many
J gene: TRBJ1-5
CDR3 length: 18
V gene: TRBV5-6
D gene: .
CDR3 protein: CASSLVCRRLYSNQPQHF
CDR3 DNA: TGTGCCAGCAGCTTGGTATGTCGGCGGCTTTATAGCAATCAGCCCCAGCATTTT

clone size: .
J gene: TRBJ1-5
CDR3 length: 14
V gene: TRBV6-6
D gene: .
CDR3 protein: CANRAHLSNQPQHF
CDR3 DNA: TGTGCCAACAGGGCCCACCTTAGCAATCAGCCCCAGCATTTT

clone size: .
J gene: TRBJ1-6
CDR3 length: 16
V gene: TRBV19
D gene: TRBD1
CDR3 protein: CASNPDRGSTDTPLHF
CDR3 DNA: TGTGCCAGTAACCCCGACAGGGGCAGCACAGATACACCCCTCCACTTT

clone size: many
J gene: TRBJ1-6
CDR3 length: 12
V gene: TRBV6-2/TRBV6-3
D gene: .
CDR3 protein: CASKDRNSPLHF
CDR3 DNA: TGTGCCAGCAAAGACAGGAATTCACCCCTCCACTTT

clone size: many
J gene: TRBJ2-3
CDR3 length: 15
V gene: TRBV12-3/TRBV12-4
D gene: TRBD2
CDR3 protein: CASSKAGGQRNTQYF
CDR3 DNA: TGTGCCAGCAGTAAAGCGGGGGGGCAGAGGAATACGCAGTATTTT

clone size: few
J gene: TRBJ1-1
CDR3 length: 13
V gene: TRBV20-1
D gene: .
CDR3 protein: CSAILLGGTEAFF
CDR3 DNA: TGCAGTGCCATACTGCTTGGGGGGACTGAAGCTTTCTTT

clone size: many
J gene: TRBJ1-2
CDR3 length: 16
V gene: TRBV5-4
D gene: TRBD1
CDR3 protein: CASSFAPGGSNYGYTF
CDR3 DNA: TGTGCCAGCAGCTTTGCCCCAGGGGGATCTAACTATGGCTACACCTTC

clone size: once
J gene: TRBJ2-7
CDR3 length: 13
V gene: TRBV29-1
D gene: TRBD1
CDR3 protein: CSVDDGTAYEQYF
CDR3 DNA: TGCAGCGTTGATGACGGGACAGCCTACGAGCAGTACTTC

clone size: many
J gene: TRBJ2-4
CDR3 length: 16
V gene: TRBV7-9
D gene: .
CDR3 protein: CASSLAGVRAKNIQYF
CDR3 DNA: TGTGCCAGCAGCTTAGCAGGGGTTAGGGCCAAAAACATTCAGTACTTC

clone size: .
J gene: TRBJ1-4
CDR3 length: 9
V gene: TRBV2
D gene: .
CDR3 protein: CASSRLAGF
CDR3 DNA: TGTGCCAGCAGTCGGCTAGCGGGGTTT

clone size: many
J gene: TRBJ2-3
CDR3 length: 15
V gene: TRBV7-2
D gene: .
CDR3 protein: CASSLRGVGEDTQYF
CDR3 DNA: TGTGCCAGCAGCTTAAGGGGGGTGGGGGAAGATACGCAGTATTTT

clone size: many
J gene: TRBJ2-2
CDR3 length: 16
V gene: TRBV5-8
D gene: .
CDR3 protein: CASSLAGEVRTGELFF
CDR3 DNA: TGTGCCAGCAGCTTGGCGGGGGAAGTGAGGACCGGGGAGCTGTTTTTT

clone size: many
J gene: TRBJ1-5
CDR3 length: 14
V gene: TRBV2
D gene: TRBD1
CDR3 protein: CASSENRGVQPQHF
CDR3 DNA: TGTGCCAGCAGTGAAAACAGGGGAGTTCAGCCCCAGCATTTT

clone size: few
J gene: TRBJ1-1
CDR3 length: 15
V gene: TRBV7-9
D gene: .
CDR3 protein: CASSLRGKKNTEAFF
CDR3 DNA: TGTGCCAGCAGCTTGAGGGGGAAGAAGAACACTGAAGCTTTCTTT

clone size: once
J gene: TRBJ2-7
CDR3 length: 15
V gene: TRBV7-3
D gene: TRBD1
CDR3 protein: CASSFTGTGSYEQYF
CDR3 DNA: TGTGCCAGCAGCTTCACCGGGACAGGGAGCTACGAGCAGTACTTC

clone size: many
J gene: TRBJ1-3
CDR3 length: 14
V gene: TRBV20-1
D gene: TRBD1
CDR3 protein: CSARPGGSGNTIYF
CDR3 DNA: TGCAGTGCTAGACCAGGGGGCTCTGGAAACACCATATATTTT

clone size: many
J gene: TRBJ2-3
CDR3 length: 14
V gene: TRBV6-4
D gene: TRBD2
CDR3 protein: CATSGGSSTDTQYF
CDR3 DNA: TGTGCCACCAGCGGGGGGAGTAGCACAGATACGCAGTATTTT

clone size: many
J gene: TRBJ2-2
CDR3 length: 16
V gene: TRBV4-1
D gene: TRBD2
CDR3 protein: CASSLLAGSDTGELFF
CDR3 DNA: TGCGCCAGCAGCCTCCTAGCGGGGTCGGACACCGGGGAGCTGTTTTTT

clone size: many
J gene: TRBJ2-3
CDR3 length: 12
V gene: TRBV30
D gene: TRBD1
CDR3 protein: CAWSRQGDTQYF
CDR3 DNA: TGTGCCTGGAGTAGACAGGGCGATACGCAGTATTTT

clone size: .
J gene: TRBJ1-1
CDR3 length: 14
V gene: TRBV2
D gene: .
CDR3 protein: CASIRVNMNTEALF
CDR3 DNA: TGTGCCAGCATTCGAGTGAACATGAACACTGAAGCTCTCTTT

clone size: many
J gene: TRBJ1-3
CDR3 length: 16
V gene: TRBV7-6
D gene: .
CDR3 protein: CASSLQGRGSGNTIYF
CDR3 DNA: TGTGCCAGCAGCTTACAGGGTAGGGGATCCGGAAACACCATATATTTT

clone size: many
J gene: TRBJ2-1
CDR3 length: 16
V gene: TRBV7-8
D gene: .
CDR3 protein: CASSQIDKPRYNEQFF
CDR3 DNA: TGTGCCAGCAGTCAAATCGATAAGCCCAGATACAATGAGCAGTTCTTC

clone size: many
J gene: TRBJ1-6
CDR3 length: 17
V gene: TRBV6-1
D gene: .
CDR3 protein: CASSLGKRSSYNSPLHF
CDR3 DNA: TGTGCCAGCAGTCTTGGGAAGAGGAGCTCCTATAATTCACCCCTCCACTTT

clone size: many
J gene: TRBJ2-5
CDR3 length: 14
V gene: TRBV12-3/TRBV12-4
D gene: .
CDR3 protein: CASTHTDHGETQYF
CDR3 DNA: TGTGCCAGCACTCACACCGACCATGGGGAGACCCAGTACTTC

clone size: many
J gene: TRBJ1-2
CDR3 length: 14
V gene: TRBV27
D gene: TRBD1
CDR3 protein: CASRADRENYGYTF
CDR3 DNA: TGTGCCAGCAGGGCAGACAGGGAGAACTATGGCTACACCTTC

clone size: many
J gene: TRBJ2-5
CDR3 length: 12
V gene: TRBV5-1
D gene: .
CDR3 protein: CASSLSQETHYF
CDR3 DNA: TGCGCCAGCAGCTTGAGCCAAGAGACCCACTACTTC

clone size: many
J gene: TRBJ2-2
CDR3 length: 17
V gene: TRBV29-1
D gene: TRBD1
CDR3 protein: CSVEGSTGGAHTGELFF
CDR3 DNA: TGCAGCGTTGAAGGAAGTACAGGGGGCGCTCACACCGGGGAGCTGTTTTTT

clone size: many
J gene: TRBJ2-7
CDR3 length: 14
V gene: TRBV10-3
D gene: TRBD1
CDR3 protein: CAISKTGTDYEQYF
CDR3 DNA: TGTGCCATCAGTAAAACCGGGACAGATTACGAGCAGTACTTC

clone size: once
J gene: TRBJ2-3
CDR3 length: 13
V gene: TRBV29-1
D gene: TRBD2
CDR3 protein: CSVSGSSYNEQYF
CDR3 DNA: TGCAGCGTTAGCGGGAGCTCCTACAATGAGCAGTATTTT

clone size: .
J gene: TRBJ2-3
CDR3 length: 14
V gene: TRBV9
D gene: .
CDR3 protein: CASSVSSDRDTQCF
CDR3 DNA: TGTGCTAGCAGCGTGAGTAGCGATAGGGATACGCAGTGTTTT

clone size: medium-sized
J gene: TRBJ1-3
CDR3 length: 15
V gene: TRBV7-8
D gene: .
CDR3 protein: CASSPTGNSGNTIYF
CDR3 DNA: TGTGCCAGCAGCCCCACGGGGAACTCTGGAAACACCATATATTTT

clone size: .
J gene: TRBJ1-1
CDR3 length: 13
V gene: TRBV6-4
D gene: .
CDR3 protein: CASSTAAGTEAFF
CDR3 DNA: TGTGCCAGCAGTACCGCAGCGGGCACTGAAGCTTTCTTT

clone size: many
J gene: TRBJ1-2
CDR3 length: 12
V gene: TRBV29-1
D gene: .
CDR3 protein: CSVDPANYGYTF
CDR3 DNA: TGCAGCGTTGACCCAGCTAACTATGGCTACACCTTC

clone size: .
J gene: TRBJ2-3
CDR3 length: 12
V gene: TRBV20-1
D gene: .
CDR3 protein: CSASGGTDTQYF
CDR3 DNA: TGCAGTGCTAGCGGGGGTACAGATACGCAGTATTTT

clone size: many
J gene: TRBJ1-4
CDR3 length: 13
V gene: TRBV20-1
D gene: .
CDR3 protein: CSAREGGAEKLFF
CDR3 DNA: TGCAGTGCTAGAGAGGGGGGCGCTGAAAAACTGTTTTTT